Listed below are T cell receptor beta chains from one sample, sequenced in a study of CD8 T cells in ankylosing spondylitis. TCRdb processed the 5' RACE reads anew with MiXCR; each CDR3 protein has one entry. The profile shows under 450,000 distinct CDR3 sequences, 20% to 25% of them singletons. The sequenced sample consisted of blood, either unsorted or a sorted T cell fraction (not recorded which). The receptors shown here come from a male donor with ankylosing spondylitis or in good health (not recorded which). The CDR3 runs from the conserved cysteine through the conserved F or W. D genes are given only for firm matches. Only some rows state a clone size, as once, few, many or a class for expanded clones.

d_call | clone_size | j_call | v_call | cdr3_nt | cdr3_aa
- | - | TRBJ2-1 | TRBV9 | TGTGCCAGCAGTTTGGACCTGGGCGGCTCCTACAATGAGCAGTTCTTC | CASSLDLGGSYNEQFF
- | - | TRBJ2-7 | TRBV4-1 | TGCGCCAGCAGCCAAGGAGGCCAGGGCAGTATCTACGAGCAGTACTTC | CASSQGGQGSIYEQYF
- | few | TRBJ2-2 | TRBV11-2 | TGTGCCAGCAGCTTCAGGGGCTCCGGGGAGCTGTTTTTT | CASSFRGSGELFF
- | many | TRBJ2-7 | TRBV7-2 | TGTGCCAGCAGCGCCGGGACATCCTACGAGCAGTACTTC | CASSAGTSYEQYF
- | once | TRBJ2-3 | TRBV25-1 | TGTGCCAGCTGTTTTAGCGCAGATACGCAGTATTTT | CASCFSADTQYF
- | - | TRBJ2-2 | TRBV10-2 | TGCGCCAGCAGCCATGAGGGGTCCGGGGAGCTGTTTTTT | CASSHEGSGELFF
- | few | TRBJ2-6 | TRBV11-2 | TGTGCCAGCAGCTTGGGCCGACCGGCTTCTACCTCTGGGGCCAACGTCCTGACTTTC | CASSLGRPASTSGANVLTF
- | - | TRBJ2-3 | TRBV10-3 | TGTGCCATCAGTGAGCTCGGCAACACTAGCACAGATACGCAGTATTTT | CAISELGNTSTDTQYF
TRBD1 | - | TRBJ2-2 | TRBV29-1 | TGCAGCGTTGAAGAGGGGGACAGGGTGGCCGGGGAGCTGTTTTTT | CSVEEGDRVAGELFF
- | once | TRBJ2-1 | TRBV7-9 | TGTGCCAGCAGCCCTCCTGGTGGGTCTGCCTACAATGAGCAGTTCTTC | CASSPPGGSAYNEQFF
TRBD1 | - | TRBJ2-5 | TRBV3-1 | TGTGCCAGCAGCCATCGCGTGACAGGGAAAGAGACCCAGTACTTC | CASSHRVTGKETQYF
TRBD1 | - | TRBJ1-5 | TRBV2 | TGTGCCAGCAGTCCCGGACAGGGCAATCAGCCCCAGCATTTT | CASSPGQGNQPQHF
- | - | TRBJ2-3 | TRBV7-9 | TGTGCCAGCAGCTTAGAAGGGGCAGGGCAGGGAGATACGCAGTATTTT | CASSLEGAGQGDTQYF